This section outlines one T cell receptor beta chain sequence together with its context. As yet, its antigen is unknown. The selected patients with pancreatic ductal adenocarcinoma had surgery but no neoadjuvant therapy. V lost 3 bases and J 0 bases, leaving 12 bases between the germline ends. The CDR3 runs to 15 residues. Germline assignment: CDR1 SGHTA and CDR2 FQGNSA. Sequencing used immunoSEQ multiplex PCR; TCRdb keeps in-frame clones, though not all of them. Among approximately 19,000 clones listed, almost 90% were seen once. The entry originates in a study of T cells in pancreatic ductal adenocarcinoma. The study's findings and limits: Compared with tumor, blood showed more total productive templates and around 8.4-fold more clonotypes. Comparisons of tumor and blood clonality may show falsely lower tumor diversity.

The chain is built from TRBV7-2 and TRBJ2-7; tentatively, D is TRBD1 (5 bases). The sequence was obtained from a human donor with pancreatic ductal adenocarcinoma. The source material was PBMCs. This chain's CDR3 is CASSFQGGYSYEQYF. The CDR3 DNA sequence: TGTGCCAGCAGCTTCCAGGGCGGATACTCCTACGAGCAGTACTTC.